The clone carrying this T cell receptor beta chain has just a few counts. Its specificity is not known. This specimen comes from a study of blood T cells in healthy people across ages. The wider study: About one barcoded beta molecule was captured per two T cells (by template switching). Whole-study findings and limits: Because sorting was not performed, PBMCs prevented conclusive naive versus antigen-experienced comparison.

Through a sample-barcoded 5' primer and a J-beta primer mix, a second PCR was run for roughly 7 to 12 cycles. TCRdb re-called the 5' RACE reads with MiXCR, one entry per CDR3 protein. The repertoire has more than 650,000 distinct CDR3 sequences, 50% to 65% of them found once; the top ten carry approximately 40%. PBMCs, at least 6.5 million per sample, were isolated. CDR1 is MNHEY and CDR2 is SMNVEV in the germline V gene (reference sequence). CDR3 length equals 16 residues. V gave up 3 bases and J gave up 0 bases, with 14 bases separating them. This TCR derives from an elderly man in good health. The chain joins TRBV27 to TRBJ2-5; D tentatively reads TRBD1 or TRBD2 (5 bases each). The specimen sequenced was blood. In DNA form, the CDR3 reads TGTGCCAGCAGTTTCCCAACCGGGGCCCACCAAGAGACCCAGTACTTC. Translation: CASSFPTGAHQETQYF.